This entry lists 26 T cell receptor beta chains sequenced from one sample in a study of T cells of healthy individuals. MiXCR, run by TCRdb on the 5' RACE reads, gives a single entry per CDR3 protein. Among around 100,000 distinct CDR3 sequences, 17% were seen once, and the ten largest hold approximately 5.7%. Receptors were obtained from a human donor in good health.

The rearrangement joins TRBV10-3 to TRBJ2-3, with a tentative D call TRBD1 (6 bases). Germline assignment: CDR1 ENHRY and CDR2 SYGVKD. The CDR3 is made up of 13 amino acids. The V end was cut by 5 bases, the J end by 8 bases, with 14 bases between. The CDR3 sequence is CAISQGREGTQYF. CDR3 nucleotides: TGTGCCATCAGTCAGGGGCGAGAAGGTACGCAGTATTTT.

V usage is TRBV21-1 and J usage is TRBJ2-7; TRBD2, the table's D call, was not compared with the DNA. TRBV21-1 is labeled a pseudogene. The CDR3 has 14 residues. CDR3 sequence reads: CVSSSAWTLAEQYF. The CDR3 DNA follows: TGTGTCAGCAGCAGTGCGTGGACTCTGGCTGAGCAGTACTTC.

This clonotype was counted many times. V is TRBV27 and J is TRBJ2-2, with TRBD1 matching 7 bases. V lost 6 bases, J lost 1 base, and 5 bases stayed unmatched. Germline V gene lookup returns CDR1 MNHEY and CDR2 SMNVEV (reference sequence). This CDR3 is 15 amino acids long. The CDR3 sequence is CASRRRQGNTGELFF. The CDR3 bases are TGTGCCAGCAGACGACGACAGGGGAACACCGGGGAGCTGTTTTTT.

A few counts support this clonotype. Germline and junction disagree at one end, which may indicate a read error. The V gene is TRBV6-1, the J gene TRBJ2-7; TRBD2 might be the D (6 bases). The germline V gene encodes CDR1 MNHNS and CDR2 SASEGT. The CDR3 contains 11 residues. The CDR3 DNA is TGTGCCAGCAGGGAGGAGGGACGGGGTGTCTTC. Translating gives CASREEGRGVF.

This clonotype has a handful of counts. The chain employs TRBV23-1 and TRBJ2-7, with D perhaps TRBD2 (5 bases). TRBV23-1 is assigned to the ORF class and has an uncertain function. Trimming removed 2 bases at V and 9 bases at J, with 17 bases between. This CDR3 spans 14 amino acids. The CDR3 spells CASSQEGRAPRQYF. The DNA for the CDR3 is TGCGCCAGCAGTCAAGAGGGTAGAGCCCCGCGGCAGTACTTC.

This clonotype was counted only a few times. The chain recombines TRBV20-1 with TRBJ2-5; possibly TRBD2 for D (6 bases). The CDR3 length is 13 residues. Germline assignment: CDR1 DFQATT and CDR2 SNEGSKA (reference sequence). Trimming took 3 bases from V and 1 from J, leaving 9 bases between them. The CDR3 DNA reads TGCAGTGCTAGCGGGGGATCCCAAGAGACCCAGTACTTC. Translation: CSASGGSQETQYF.

Remarks on this clonotype: A junction end diverges from the germline sequence, so it may reflect a read error. As DNA, the CDR3 is TGTGCCAGCAGCGTAGCCCTCAGAGGCTACACCTTC. Translating gives CASSVALRGYTF. The chain carries TRBV7-2 and TRBJ1-2; unclear D gene. From germline, CDR1 is SGHTA and CDR2 FQGNSA. The CDR3 sequence is 12 residues long. Variable domain in full (rest from reference TRBV7-2 and TRBJ1-2): GAGVSQSPSNKVTEKGKDVELRCDPISGHTALYWYRQSLGQGLEFLIYFQGNSAPDKSGLPSDRFSAERTGGSVSTLTIQRTQQEDSAVYLCASSVALRGYTFGSGTRLTVV.

This clonotype was seen ten or more times. The gene calls are TRBV6-2 or TRBV6-3 and TRBJ2-7, with 10 bases that match TRBD1. V trimming: 6 bases; J trimming: 5 bases; junction bases outside the gene matches: 7. This CDR3 region has 14 residues. In germline, CDR1 is MNHEY, CDR2 SVGEGT. The CDR3 DNA sequence: TGTGCCAGCAGACCGGGACAGGGGTTTAACGAGCAGTACTTC. This codes for CASRPGQGFNEQYF.

In this sample, this clonotype turned up many times. The chain employs TRBV5-6 and TRBJ2-7; TRBD1 matches at 7 bases. This CDR3 contains 13 residues. The V gene's germline CDR1 is SGHDT and CDR2 YYEEEE. Unmatched junction bases numbered 2, after V lost 1 base and J lost 4 bases. The CDR3 loop reads CASSLPGQYEQYF. Here the CDR3 DNA reads TGTGCCAGCAGCTTGCCGGGACAGTACGAGCAGTACTTC.

This sequence joins TRBV6-2 or TRBV6-3 and TRBJ2-7; D tentatively fits TRBD1 or TRBD2 (5 bases each). Germline loops: CDR1 MNHEY, CDR2 SVGEGT. The V and J ends lost 7 bases and 5 bases respectively, with 9 bases between them. The CDR3 loop spans 11 amino acids. CDR3 residues: CASNRGDEQYF. CDR3 DNA sequence: TGTGCCAGCAACCGAGGGGACGAGCAGTACTTC.

This clonotype was picked up many times. The V call is TRBV6-2 or TRBV6-3, the J call TRBJ1-1; no clear D gene. Germline CDR1 MNHEY, CDR2 SVGEGT. Trimming left V 0 bases short and J 7 bases short, with 6 bases between. The CDR3 sequence is 12 residues long. CDR3 protein: CASSYSKSEAFF. Here the CDR3 DNA reads TGTGCCAGCAGTTACTCGAAAAGTGAAGCTTTCTTT.

The chain links TRBV28 to TRBJ2-3; perhaps TRBD2 as D (5 bases). Trimming shortened V by 8 bases and J by 8 bases, and 14 bases separated the two germline ends. The CDR3 loop spans 12 amino acids. Germline V lookup: CDR1 MDHEN, CDR2 SYDVKM. This chain's CDR3 is CASRPGRGTQYF. The DNA of the CDR3 is TGTGCCAGCCGTCCCGGCCGGGGTACGCAGTATTTT. Combining the CDR3 with reference TRBV28 and TRBJ2-3 gives the whole variable domain DVKVTQSSRYLVKRTGEKVFLECVQDMDHENMFWYRQDPGLGLRLIYFSYDVKMKEKGDIPEGYSVSREKKERFSLILESASTNQTSMYLCASRPGRGTQYFGPGTRLTVL.

The CDR3 DNA reads as TGTGCCAGCAGTTTAGCGGGAGGTACCGGGGAGCTGTTTTTT. It codes for CASSLAGGTGELFF. V gene TRBV28 combines with J gene TRBJ2-2; 8 positions match TRBD2. The V gene's germline CDR1 is MDHEN and CDR2 SYDVKM. The junction had 1 base not matched to a gene; V was cut back by 2 bases and J by 5 bases. CDR3 length equals 14 residues. Variable domain in full (rest from reference TRBV28 and TRBJ2-2): DVKVTQSSRYLVKRTGEKVFLECVQDMDHENMFWYRQDPGLGLRLIYFSYDVKMKEKGDIPEGYSVSREKKERFSLILESASTNQTSMYLCASSLAGGTGELFFGEGSRLTVL.

This clonotype was seen many times. The chain carries TRBV28 and TRBJ2-7; D remains ambiguous. Germline V gene lookup returns CDR1 MDHEN and CDR2 SYDVKM. V was pared by 4 bases and J by 1 base, with 11 bases between. The CDR3 is 14 residues long. CDR3 bases: TGTGCCAGCAGTTCAGTCAGTCTTTCCTACGAGCAGTACTTC. Its translation: CASSSVSLSYEQYF.

This clonotype has ten or more counts. V usage is TRBV10-3 and J usage is TRBJ2-3; D gene uncertain. The CDR3 runs to 13 residues. The V end was cut by 6 bases, the J end by 4 bases, with 11 bases between. Germline loops: CDR1 ENHRY, CDR2 SYGVKD. DNA for the CDR3: TGTGCCATCAGGGTAGGTGGTGCAGATACGCAGTATTTT. It is translated as CAIRVGGADTQYF.

The CDR3 spells CSVQGTSGSSDTQYF. CDR3 DNA sequence: TGCAGCGTTCAAGGGACTAGCGGGAGTTCAGATACGCAGTATTTT. The rearrangement links TRBV29-1 to TRBJ2-3, with TRBD2 identical over 14 bases. The CDR3 is made up of 15 amino acids. CDR1 is SQVTM, CDR2 ANQGSEA, per germline. The J segment lost 4 bases and the V segment lost 5 bases, leaving 5 bases of the junction unmatched.

This clonotype has ten or more counts. The V gene is TRBV6-1, the J gene TRBJ1-1; 7 bases agree with TRBD1. Germline values: CDR1 MNHNS, CDR2 SASEGT. With 6 bases clipped from V and 6 bases from J, the junction kept 7 bases outside the gene matches. This CDR3 comprises 13 residues. The CDR3 loop is CASSRPGTAEAFF. CDR3 DNA: TGTGCCAGCAGCCGTCCAGGGACAGCTGAAGCTTTCTTT.

The rearrangement uses TRBV6-6 and TRBJ2-2; D is perhaps TRBD1 (5 bases). Looked up from germline, CDR1 is MNHNY and CDR2 is SVGAGI (reference sequence). V was trimmed by 2 bases and J by 3 bases, leaving 10 bases between them. The CDR3 is 15 residues long. This CDR3 is CASSYGHPDTGELFF. The DNA of the CDR3 is TGTGCCAGCAGTTACGGACATCCAGACACCGGGGAGCTGTTTTTT.

This clonotype turned up a few times. The chain has TRBV4-2 and TRBJ2-2; D gene ambiguous. The CDR3 is 12 residues long. V lost 4 bases to trimming and J lost 7 bases, with 7 bases between them. From germline, CDR1 is LGHNA and CDR2 YNFKEQ. DNA of the CDR3: TGTGCCAGCAGCCCCCTAAACGGGGAGCTGTTTTTT. Translated: CASSPLNGELFF.

This clonotype appeared a few times. This chain uses TRBV29-1 with TRBJ1-6, with a tentative D call TRBD1 (5 bases). The germline V and J ends were trimmed by 4 bases and 10 bases, with 14 bases remaining between them. The length of the CDR3 is 13 residues. The germline CDR1 and CDR2 sequences are SQVTM and ANQGSEA. The DNA for the CDR3 is TGCAGCGTTGGTGATAGGGGCGGATCACCCCTCCACTTT. Its translation is CSVGDRGGSPLHF.

In this sample, this clonotype turned up a few times. The chain joins TRBV6-2 or TRBV6-3 to TRBJ1-1, with D perhaps matching TRBD1 (6 bases). CDR3 length: 13 residues. In germline, CDR1 is MNHEY, CDR2 SVGEGT. Trimming took off 3 bases at V and 6 bases at J, with 11 bases between the two ends. The CDR3 DNA reads TGTGCCAGCAGTTATCAGGGGTACTCTGAAGCTTTCTTT. This gives the protein CASSYQGYSEAFF.

The table lists this clonotype with a few counts. The V call is TRBV10-3, the J call TRBJ2-5; 7 bases map to TRBD1. CDR3 length: 13 residues. Germline CDR1 ENHRY, CDR2 SYGVKD. V trimming: 7 bases; J trimming: 5 bases; junction bases outside the gene matches: 7. The chain's CDR3 is CAITGQVGETQYF. DNA for the CDR3: TGTGCCATCACTGGACAGGTTGGGGAGACCCAGTACTTC.

The chain joins TRBV7-2 to TRBJ2-2, with D perhaps TRBD2 (5 bases). CDR3 size: 13 residues. Germline-derived CDR1 and CDR2 are SGHTA and FQGNSA. Trimming stripped 7 bases from V and 10 bases from J, with 16 bases between. The CDR3 protein is CASTLSGELELFF. CDR3 in DNA: TGTGCCAGCACCCTCAGCGGAGAGTTGGAGCTGTTTTTT.

The rearrangement joins TRBV20-1 to TRBJ2-3, with a weak D call TRBD2 (5 bases). Trimming left V 0 bases short and J 0 bases short, with 10 bases between. The length of the CDR3 is 15 residues. The germline V gene has CDR1 DFQATT and CDR2 SNEGSKA (reference sequence). The CDR3 is CSARDYEGSTDTQYF. CDR3 DNA sequence: TGCAGTGCTAGAGATTACGAGGGAAGCACAGATACGCAGTATTTT.

The DNA for the CDR3 is TGTGCCAGCAGCTCGACAGGGTTGGCTACGCAGTATTTT. Protein sequence: CASSSTGLATQYF. V is TRBV7-8 and J is TRBJ2-3; TRBD1 aligns across 7 bases. Germline V gene sequence: CDR1 SGHVS, CDR2 FQNEAQ. This CDR3 spans 13 amino acids. V was pared by 4 bases and J by 8 bases, with 6 bases of the junction left unmatched.

The genes are TRBV2 and TRBJ2-1, with no clear D. With 6 bases removed from V and 7 bases from J, the gap between germline ends came to 13 bases. This CDR3 spans 13 amino acids. Germline CDR1 is SNHLY and CDR2 is FYNNEI. The CDR3 here is CASRAPGGNEQFF. CDR3 sequence (DNA): TGTGCCAGCAGGGCGCCTGGTGGGAATGAGCAGTTCTTC.